Shown below are 15 T cell receptor beta chains from a single sample sequenced in a study of blood T cell repertoires in COVID-19. Method: immunoSEQ multiplex PCR; TCRdb's copy keeps in-frame clones and lacks some. The sample includes 300,000 or so clones, approximately 87% of them seen just once. The sequenced sample consisted of peripheral blood. The receptors derive from a woman between 50 and 59 years old who had recovered from COVID-19.

The chain is built from TRBV19 and TRBJ1-5, with 7 bases identical to TRBD1. CDR3 length equals 15 residues. Per the germline V gene, CDR1 is LNHDA and CDR2 is SQIVND (reference sequence). Trimming removed 3 bases from V and 4 bases from J; junction bases left unmatched: 6. Here the CDR3 DNA reads TGTGCCAGTAGTATTGAGGGGGCGAGGAATCAGCCCCAGCATTTT. The encoded protein is CASSIEGARNQPQHF.

V and J are TRBV6-5 and TRBJ1-1; 7 bases agree with TRBD1. The V and J ends lost 11 bases and 1 base, in that order; junction bases with no gene match: 13. The CDR3 is 15 amino acids. CDR1 and CDR2 from the germline V gene are MNHEY and SVGAGI. The CDR3 sequence is CASIGQAIENTEAFF. The CDR3 bases are TGTGCCTCGATTGGACAGGCGATTGAGAACACTGAAGCTTTCTTT.

The count of this clone is one. The same CDR3 is also encoded by other DNA sequences in this sample. The chain links TRBV6-5 to TRBJ1-1, with 9 bases that match TRBD1. Trimming cost V 6 bases and J 4 bases; bases outside gene matches: 0. CDR1 and CDR2 from the germline V gene are MNHEY and SVGAGI. The CDR3 has 12 residues. CDR3 coding DNA: TGTGCCAGCAGGACAGGGGGCACTGAAGCTTTCTTT. Translation: CASRTGGTEAFF.

The chain has TRBV5-1 and TRBJ2-3, with 8 bases that match TRBD1. This CDR3 is built from 14 residues. The germline gives CDR1 SGHRS, CDR2 YFSETQ. V lost 0 bases to trimming and J lost 8 bases; unmatched junction nucleotides: 5. CDR3: CASSLGQGLGTQYF. CDR3 in DNA: TGCGCCAGCAGCTTGGGACAGGGGCTAGGTACGCAGTATTTT.

J is TRBJ1-1 and V is TRBV2; possibly TRBD1 for D (5 bases). From germline, CDR1 is SNHLY and CDR2 FYNNEI. CDR3 length: 15 amino acids. Trimming took 3 bases from V and 5 from J, leaving 16 bases between them. CDR3 coding DNA: TGTGCCAGCAGTGATACGGGGGAAACGGGAACTGAAGCTTTCTTT. This sequence encodes CASSDTGETGTEAFF. Drawing the rest from reference TRBV2 and TRBJ1-1, the complete variable domain is EPEVTQTPSHQVTQMGQEVILRCVPISNHLYFYWYRQILGQKVEFLVSFYNNEISEKSEIFDDQFSVERPDGSNFTLKIRSTKLEDSAMYFCASSDTGETGTEAFFGQGTRLTVV.

The chain employs TRBV7-9 and TRBJ2-7; D may be TRBD1 (5 bases). CDR3 length equals 10 residues. The V and J ends lost 8 bases and 7 bases respectively, with 9 bases between them. The germline gives CDR1 SEHNR, CDR2 FQNEAQ (reference sequence). In nucleotides, the CDR3 is TGTGCCAGCGGGGCGGAGGAGCAGTACTTC. It is translated as CASGAEEQYF.

This chain links TRBV24-1 with TRBJ1-2; unclear D gene. V was trimmed by 6 bases and J by 1 base, leaving 5 bases between them. The germline V gene has CDR1 KGHDR and CDR2 SFDVKD. The CDR3 contains 12 residues. CDR3 in amino acids: CATSQFNYGYTF. In nucleotides, the CDR3 is TGTGCCACCAGTCAGTTTAACTATGGCTACACCTTC.

V gene TRBV25-1 combines with J gene TRBJ2-1; 9 bases fit TRBD2. The CDR3 is 18 residues long. V lost 0 bases to trimming and J lost 5 bases; unmatched junction nucleotides: 11. From germline, CDR1 is MGHDK and CDR2 SYGVNS. The CDR3 DNA sequence: TGTGCCAGCAGTGAATATTTTGCTGGGACTAGCTATCACAATGAGCAGTTCTTC. It yields the protein CASSEYFAGTSYHNEQFF.

The chain uses TRBV7-8 and TRBJ2-2; TRBD1 agrees at 7 bases. This CDR3 has 16 residues. The J segment lost 4 bases and the V segment lost 1 base, leaving 6 bases of the junction unmatched. The germline CDR1 and CDR2 sequences are SGHVS and FQNEAQ. In DNA form, the CDR3 reads TGTGCCAGCAGCTTAGAACCGGGGACAGTCACCGGGGAGCTGTTTTTT. Its translation is CASSLEPGTVTGELFF.

Comments on this clone: This CDR3 is missing its conserved last phenylalanine or tryptophan, likely due to a read error. The limits of the CDR3 on the DNA are not certain, so only TCRdb's listed CDR3 is given. CDR3 sequence: CAWSVTGAA. The chain recombines TRBV30 with TRBJ1-4; whether TRBD1, the table's D call, matches the DNA was not checked. Looked up from germline, CDR1 is GTSNPN and CDR2 is SVGIG (reference sequence). The CDR3 totals 9 residues, both ends included.

This clone has a single count. The V and J genes are TRBV18 and TRBJ2-4; 7 nucleotides align to TRBD1. There are 13 residues in the CDR3. The V and J ends lost 6 bases and 4 bases, in that order; junction bases with no gene match: 3. Germline V lookup: CDR1 KGHSH, CDR2 LQKENI. This CDR3 reads CASSATGKNIQYF. The DNA for the CDR3 is TGTGCCAGCTCTGCGACAGGGAAAAACATTCAGTACTTC.

The V call is TRBV25-1, the J call TRBJ2-2; 11 nucleotides match TRBD2. From germline, CDR1 is MGHDK and CDR2 SYGVNS. The length of the CDR3 is 16 residues. Trimming cost V 3 bases and J 5 bases; bases outside gene matches: 5. CDR3 nucleotides: TGTGCCAGCAGTGATCCACTAGCGGGGGAAACCGGGGAGCTGTTTTTT. Residues: CASSDPLAGETGELFF. The full variable domain, in which reference TRBV25-1 and TRBJ2-2 provide the parts outside the CDR3, is EADIYQTPRYLVIGTGKKITLECSQTMGHDKMYWYQQDPGMELHLIHYSYGVNSTEKGDLSSESTVSRIRTEHFPLTLESARPSHTSQYLCASSDPLAGETGELFFGEGSRLTVL.

The chain uses TRBV7-2 and TRBJ2-7; 12 bases agree with TRBD2. The CDR3 runs 16 residues. Germline CDR1 and CDR2: SGHTA and FQGNSA. The junction had 7 bases not matched to a gene; V was cut back by 3 bases and J by 4 bases. CDR3 region: CASSLRLAGEMYEQYF. CDR3 sequence (DNA): TGTGCCAGCAGCTTGCGACTAGCGGGGGAGATGTACGAGCAGTACTTC.

The chain uses TRBV19 and TRBJ2-2; 7 bases map to TRBD2. This CDR3 is built from 15 residues. Germline V lookup: CDR1 LNHDA, CDR2 SQIVND (reference sequence). V lost 4 bases and J lost 3; bases outside the gene matches: 5. DNA of the CDR3: TGTGCCAGTAGTAGGGGGGGAGCTTACACCGGGGAGCTGTTTTTT. Amino acid sequence: CASSRGGAYTGELFF.

The genes are TRBV11-2 and TRBJ2-5, with TRBD2 matching over 8 bases. Germline CDR1 reads SGHAT; CDR2 reads FQNNGV. V shed 1 base and J 3 bases; nucleotides not matched to a gene: 4. The CDR3 has 15 amino acids. The CDR3 DNA follows: TGTGCCAGCAGCTTAGTTGCGGGAGGTGAAGAGACCCAGTACTTC. It translates to CASSLVAGGEETQYF. The variable domain in full, with the rest retrieved from reference TRBV11-2 and TRBJ2-5, is EAGVAQSPRYKIIEKRQSVAFWCNPISGHATLYWYQQILGQGPKLLIQFQNNGVVDDSQLPKDRFSAERLKGVDSTLKIQPAKLEDSAVYLCASSLVAGGEETQYFGPGTRLLVL.